This passage covers 26 T cell receptor beta chains from one sample sequenced in a study of Tregs in tolerant kidney transplant recipients (dated by TCRdb to between 2018 and 2020). Libraries were constructed by the immunoSEQ multiplex PCR assay. Drawn from immuneACCESS, this table holds only the in-frame rearrangements with V and J called that TCRdb kept. Clones are partly lost; checked studies trace under half to an unresolved V gene and leave the rest unexplained. This sample has roughly 120,000 clones in its table, and roughly 92% of those were observed once. Jointly, the top ten make up less than 0.7% of the sample. The material sequenced was CD4+ T cells from blood. These receptors originate from a human donor in good health.

The CDR3 sequence: CSVTHPLSYEQYF. In DNA, the CDR3 is TGCAGCGTAACCCACCCATTATCCTACGAGCAGTACTTC. The rearrangement links TRBV29-1 to TRBJ2-7; D unclear. The germline V gene has CDR1 SQVTM and CDR2 ANQGSEA. V was trimmed by 6 bases and J by 1 base, leaving 13 bases between them. This CDR3 spans 13 amino acids.

CDR3 sequence (DNA): TGCAGCGTTGAAAGGGGTGAAAAACTGTTTTTT. This gives the protein CSVERGEKLFF. This rearrangement joins TRBV29-1 to TRBJ1-4; D possibly corresponds to TRBD1 (5 bases). Trimming cost V 2 bases and J 7 bases, with 5 bases left between them. The germline gives CDR1 SQVTM, CDR2 ANQGSEA. This CDR3 spans 11 amino acids.

The chain links TRBV7-3 to TRBJ2-6; D gene unclear. CDR3 length: 18 residues. Germline lookup yields CDR1 SGHTA and CDR2 FQGTGA. V was clipped by 2 bases and J by 1 base, with 15 bases between them. The CDR3 sequence is CASSLSVARSSGANVLTF. The CDR3 coding sequence is TGTGCCAGCAGCTTATCGGTAGCCCGAAGTTCTGGGGCCAACGTCCTGACTTTC.

The chain links TRBV5-1 to TRBJ2-5, with 9 bases matching TRBD2. V was clipped by 4 bases and J by 4 bases; unmatched bases: 11. Germline V gene data show CDR1 as SGHRS and CDR2 as YFSETQ. There are 16 residues in the CDR3. The CDR3, as DNA: TGCGCCAGCAGCCAGGGGATTAGCGGGAGTATAGAGACCCAGTACTTC. It codes for CASSQGISGSIETQYF.

The chain joins TRBV5-4 to TRBJ1-4, with D perhaps matching TRBD1 (5 bases). CDR1 and CDR2 (germline): SGHNT, YYREEE (reference sequence). The V end was cut by 3 bases, the J end by 0 bases, with 12 bases between. The CDR3 runs to 16 residues. Here the CDR3 reads CASSSAGPATNEKLFF. The DNA of the CDR3 is TGTGCCAGCAGCTCCGCAGGGCCTGCAACTAATGAAAAACTGTTTTTT. Full variable domain (outside the CDR3, taken from reference TRBV5-4 and TRBJ1-4): ETGVTQSPTHLIKTRGQQVTLRCSSQSGHNTVSWYQQALGQGPQFIFQYYREEENGRGNFPPRFSGLQFPNYSSELNVNALELDDSALYLCASSSAGPATNEKLFFGSGTQLSVL.

V gene TRBV7-9 combines with J gene TRBJ2-5; D ambiguous. The V gene lost 5 bases and the J gene lost 5 bases, with 12 bases spanning the gap. CDR1 is SEHNR and CDR2 is FQNEAQ in the germline V gene (reference sequence). This CDR3 is 13 amino acids long. In nucleotides, the CDR3 is TGTGCCAGCAGCCCCCCTACATGGGAGACCCAGTACTTC. Encoded protein: CASSPPTWETQYF.

This CDR3 reads CASTAPGVNTEAFF. CDR3 DNA: TGTGCCAGCACCGCGCCCGGGGTGAACACTGAAGCTTTCTTT. This rearrangement joins TRBV6-5 to TRBJ1-1; D unresolved. The CDR3 spans 14 residues. V was cut by 7 bases and J by 0 bases, with 12 bases left in between. Per the germline V gene, CDR1 is MNHEY and CDR2 is SVGAGI.

The chain is built from TRBV18 and TRBJ2-1; possibly TRBD1 or TRBD2 for D (5 bases each). The CDR3 extends over 13 amino acids. Trimming took off 3 bases at V and 9 bases at J, with 12 bases between the two ends. Germline lookup yields CDR1 KGHSH and CDR2 LQKENI. CDR3 sequence (DNA): TGTGCCAGCTCACCCTATGAGGGGAGTGAGCAGTTCTTC. It encodes CASSPYEGSEQFF.

The genes are TRBV30 and TRBJ1-4; TRBD1 agrees at 8 bases. J gave up 7 bases and V 1 base, and 8 bases lay outside the gene matches. Germline CDR1 and CDR2: GTSNPN and SVGIG (reference sequence). The CDR3 length is 15 residues. Here the CDR3 reads CAWSDGQGDFEKLFF. CDR3 nucleotides: TGTGCCTGGAGTGACGGACAGGGAGATTTTGAAAAACTGTTTTTT.

This clone was picked up one time. The V gene is TRBV11-2, the J gene TRBJ2-6; tentative D call: TRBD1 (6 bases). The germline CDR1 and CDR2 sequences are SGHAT and FQNNGV. CDR3 length: 18 amino acids. V was cut by 1 base and J by 1 base, with 14 bases left in between. The CDR3 reads CASSLARGMGSGANVLTF. CDR3 DNA: TGTGCCAGCAGCTTAGCGAGGGGGATGGGTTCTGGGGCCAACGTCCTGACTTTC.

The gene calls are TRBV27 and TRBJ2-1; 7 bases map to TRBD1. The CDR3 consists of 15 residues. The trim removed 3 bases at V and 8 bases at J, leaving 10 bases unmatched. Germline CDR1 and CDR2: MNHEY and SMNVEV (reference sequence). The CDR3 sequence is CASSFLRGRVDEQFF. As DNA, the CDR3 is TGTGCCAGCAGTTTTTTGAGGGGGCGCGTTGATGAGCAGTTCTTC.

The chain combines TRBV7-9 with TRBJ2-7, with a weak D call TRBD2 (5 bases). CDR3 length: 14 residues. Germline CDR1 SEHNR, CDR2 FQNEAQ (reference sequence). Trimming removed 5 bases from V and 3 bases from J, with 14 bases in between. The CDR3 nucleotides read TGTGCCAGCAGCGAACGCGGACTGGGCTACGAGCAGTACTTC. Translated: CASSERGLGYEQYF.

This chain connects TRBV10-3 to TRBJ1-2; D not resolved. Trimming left V 5 bases short and J 0 bases short, with 19 bases between. The germline V gene has CDR1 ENHRY and CDR2 SYGVKD. CDR3 length: 17 residues. CDR3 protein: CAISKEGRLGANYGYTF. The CDR3 coding sequence is TGTGCCATCAGTAAAGAAGGCCGATTAGGCGCTAACTATGGCTACACCTTC.

This rearrangement joins TRBV10-1 to TRBJ2-4; D might be TRBD2 (5 bases). The germline V gene encodes CDR1 WNHNN and CDR2 SYGVQD (reference sequence). The CDR3 totals 13 residues. V lost 4 bases to trimming and J lost 6 bases, with 10 bases between them. CDR3 bases: TGCGCCAGCAGTGTGGCCGGAGGAAACATTCAGTACTTC. This sequence encodes CASSVAGGNIQYF.

V gene TRBV6-5 combines with J gene TRBJ1-2; 7 bases align to TRBD1. CDR3 length: 14 amino acids. The germline V gene encodes CDR1 MNHEY and CDR2 SVGAGI. Trimming took 5 bases from V and 0 from J; bases not matched to a gene: 3. CDR3 amino acids: CASSPGQANYGYTF. The CDR3, as DNA: TGTGCCAGCAGTCCCGGACAGGCTAACTATGGCTACACCTTC.

The rearrangement links TRBV6-4 to TRBJ1-2, with no clear D. CDR1 is MRHNA and CDR2 is SNTAGT in the germline V gene. The germline V and J ends were trimmed by 5 bases and 0 bases, with 13 bases remaining between them. The CDR3 has 15 residues. CDR3 DNA sequence: TGTGCCAGCAGTCCTACAGCGGCCCCTAACTATGGCTACACCTTC. Protein sequence: CASSPTAAPNYGYTF.

The chain links TRBV29-1 to TRBJ1-1, with D uncertain. The germline V gene encodes CDR1 SQVTM and CDR2 ANQGSEA. The V end lost 4 bases, the J end lost 1 base, and 10 bases lay between the germline ends. The CDR3 sequence is 13 residues long. CDR3 sequence: CSVVKGQNTEAFF. CDR3 DNA: TGCAGCGTTGTGAAGGGTCAGAACACTGAAGCTTTCTTT.

The genes are TRBV20-1 and TRBJ2-5; unclear D gene. CDR3 size: 11 residues. V lost 5 bases to trimming and J lost 2 bases, with 6 bases between them. Germline V CDR1 and CDR2: DFQATT, SNEGSKA (reference sequence). DNA for the CDR3: TGCAGTGCTTACAAACAAGAGACCCAGTACTTC. It specifies CSAYKQETQYF.

This rearrangement joins TRBV7-8 to TRBJ1-6; D remains unclear. The CDR3 has 15 residues. Deletions cut 5 bases from V and 9 bases from J, with 17 bases between. In germline, CDR1 is SGHVS, CDR2 FQNEAQ. DNA of the CDR3: TGTGCCAGCAGCCTACGGGCTGAGGAAGGTTCACCCCTCCACTTT. Residues: CASSLRAEEGSPLHF. Together with reference TRBV7-8 and TRBJ1-6, the CDR3 gives the full variable domain: GAGVSQSPRYKVAKRGQDVALRCDPISGHVSLFWYQQALGQGPEFLTYFQNEAQLDKSGLPSDRFFAERPEGSVSTLKIQRTQQEDSAVYLCASSLRAEEGSPLHFGNGTRLTVT.

V gene TRBV6-5 combines with J gene TRBJ1-1; D gene unclear. The CDR3 contains 14 residues. Germline-derived CDR1 and CDR2 are MNHEY and SVGAGI. Trimming removed 6 bases at V and 1 base at J, with 12 bases between. Here the CDR3 DNA reads TGTGCCAGCAGAATATTTAAGGAGAACACTGAAGCTTTCTTT. Its translation: CASRIFKENTEAFF.

This chain links TRBV7-9 with TRBJ1-1; D possibly corresponds to TRBD1 (6 bases). V lost 5 bases and J lost 4, with 11 bases in between. CDR1 is SEHNR and CDR2 is FQNEAQ in the germline V gene (reference sequence). The CDR3 runs 13 residues. The CDR3 loop is CASSIQGGTEAFF. The CDR3 coding sequence is TGTGCCAGCAGCATACAGGGTGGCACTGAAGCTTTCTTT.

This sequence joins TRBV5-1 and TRBJ2-6, with no clear D. The CDR3 has 15 amino acids. V gave up 0 bases and J gave up 4 bases, with 8 bases separating them. CDR1 SGHRS and CDR2 YFSETQ come from the germline V gene. In DNA form, the CDR3 reads TGCGCCAGCAGCTTGGCCGCGACAGGGGCCAACGTCCTGACTTTC. This codes for CASSLAATGANVLTF.

This rearrangement joins TRBV7-2 to TRBJ1-5, with D uncertain. Germline CDR1 SGHTA, CDR2 FQGNSA. The CDR3 is made up of 13 amino acids. The V end was cut by 5 bases, the J end by 7 bases, with 12 bases between. For the CDR3, the DNA is TGTGCCAGCAGCAGAGAGAAAGTCCAGCCCCAGCATTTT. Amino acid sequence: CASSREKVQPQHF.

V usage is TRBV5-4 and J usage is TRBJ1-2; D perhaps matches TRBD1 (5 bases). Germline CDR1 reads SGHNT; CDR2 reads YYREEE (reference sequence). V lost 0 bases and J 4 bases, leaving 7 bases between the germline ends. The CDR3 spans 13 residues. The CDR3: CASSLGGAYGYTF. In DNA form, the CDR3 reads TGTGCCAGCAGCTTGGGAGGGGCCTATGGCTACACCTTC.

The genes are TRBV28 and TRBJ1-2, with unresolved D. This CDR3 contains 12 residues. Germline V gives CDR1 MDHEN, CDR2 SYDVKM. V was trimmed by 8 bases and J by 8 bases, leaving 15 bases between them. Here the CDR3 reads CASATVSKGYTF. The CDR3 DNA reads TGTGCCAGCGCAACAGTGTCGAAGGGCTACACCTTC.

The chain links TRBV2 to TRBJ2-5; no reliable D call. Deletions cut 6 bases from V and 5 bases from J, with 7 bases between. This CDR3 is built from 11 residues. In germline, CDR1 is SNHLY, CDR2 FYNNEI. CDR3 in amino acids: CASSDVETQYF. The CDR3 nucleotides are TGTGCCAGCAGCGACGTGGAGACCCAGTACTTC.